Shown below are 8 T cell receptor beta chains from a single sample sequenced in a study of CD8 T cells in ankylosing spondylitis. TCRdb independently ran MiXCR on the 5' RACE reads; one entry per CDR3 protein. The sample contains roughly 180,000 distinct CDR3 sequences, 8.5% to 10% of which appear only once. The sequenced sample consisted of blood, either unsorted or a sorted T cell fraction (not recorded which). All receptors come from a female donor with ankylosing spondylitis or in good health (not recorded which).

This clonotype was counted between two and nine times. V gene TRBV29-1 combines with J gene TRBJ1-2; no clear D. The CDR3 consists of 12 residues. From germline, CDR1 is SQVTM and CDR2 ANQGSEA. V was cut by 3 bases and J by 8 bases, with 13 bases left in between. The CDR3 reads CSVDLRGRGYTF. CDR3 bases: TGCAGCGTTGACCTGCGAGGGAGGGGCTACACCTTC.

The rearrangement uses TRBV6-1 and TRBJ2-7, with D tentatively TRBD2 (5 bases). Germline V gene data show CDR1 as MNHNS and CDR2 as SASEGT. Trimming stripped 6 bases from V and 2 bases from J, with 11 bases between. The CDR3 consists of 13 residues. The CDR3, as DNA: TGTGCCAGCAGGCAGCGGAGCACCTACGAGCAGTACTTC. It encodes CASRQRSTYEQYF.

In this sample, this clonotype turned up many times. The CDR3, as DNA: TGTGCCAGCAGCCCGAGGACTAGCGGGAGTGCAGATGAGCAGTTCTTC. Amino acids: CASSPRTSGSADEQFF. The rearrangement links TRBV7-9 to TRBJ2-1; TRBD2 agrees at 13 bases. The CDR3 covers 16 residues. Germline trimming cut 5 bases from V and 8 bases from J; bases unmatched to any gene: 9. The germline gives CDR1 SEHNR, CDR2 FQNEAQ (reference sequence). The entire variable domain, with the rest obtained from reference TRBV7-9 and TRBJ2-1, is as follows: DTGVSQNPRHKITKRGQNVTFRCDPISEHNRLYWYRQTLGQGPEFLTYFQNEAQLEKSRLLSDRFSAERPKGSFSTLEIQRTEQGDSAMYLCASSPRTSGSADEQFFGPGTRLTVL.

The CDR3 is CASSRWTDFYEQYF. Here the CDR3 DNA reads TGTGCCAGCAGCAGATGGACAGATTTCTACGAGCAGTACTTC. The chain links TRBV6-2 or TRBV6-3 to TRBJ2-7; D might be TRBD1 (6 bases). The CDR3 runs 14 residues. The germline V gene encodes CDR1 MNHEY and CDR2 SVGEGT. V lost 6 bases and J lost 3, with 15 bases in between.

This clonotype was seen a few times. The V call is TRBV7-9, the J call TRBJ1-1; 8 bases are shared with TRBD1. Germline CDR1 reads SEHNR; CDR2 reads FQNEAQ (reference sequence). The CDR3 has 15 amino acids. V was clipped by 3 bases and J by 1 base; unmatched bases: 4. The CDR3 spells CASSFRTGRNTEAFF. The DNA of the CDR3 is TGTGCCAGCAGCTTTAGGACAGGGAGGAACACTGAAGCTTTCTTT.

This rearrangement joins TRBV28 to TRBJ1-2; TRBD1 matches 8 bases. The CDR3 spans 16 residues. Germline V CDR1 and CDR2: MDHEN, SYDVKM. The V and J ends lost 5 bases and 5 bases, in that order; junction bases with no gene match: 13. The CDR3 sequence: CASSQTQGGFPYGYTF. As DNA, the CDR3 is TGTGCCAGCAGTCAAACACAGGGGGGCTTCCCTTATGGCTACACCTTC.

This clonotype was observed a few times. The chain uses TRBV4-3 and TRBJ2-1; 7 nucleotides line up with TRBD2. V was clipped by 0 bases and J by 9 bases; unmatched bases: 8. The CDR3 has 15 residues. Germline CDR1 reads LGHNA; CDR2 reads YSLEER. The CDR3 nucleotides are TGCGCCAGCAGCCAAGATCGGGGAGGGATGGGTGAGCAGTTCTTC. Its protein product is CASSQDRGGMGEQFF.

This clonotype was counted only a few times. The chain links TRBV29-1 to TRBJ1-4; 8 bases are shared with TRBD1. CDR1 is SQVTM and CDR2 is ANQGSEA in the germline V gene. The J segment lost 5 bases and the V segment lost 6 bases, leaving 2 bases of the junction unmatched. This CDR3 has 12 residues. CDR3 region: CSVGDRNEKLFF. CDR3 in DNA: TGCAGCGTAGGGGACAGGAATGAAAAACTGTTTTTT.